This entry lists 13 T cell receptor beta chains sequenced from one sample in a study of T cells in Graves' hyperthyroidism and ophthalmopathy (dated by TCRdb to between 2018 and 2021). The library was obtained by multiplex PCR. These reads were obtained on an Illumina HiSeq 2000. The TCR beta CDR3 regions were amplified from the RNA transcripts. The first round of RT-PCR for the TCR CDR3 was performed with the HTBI primer set and the Qiagen OneStep RT-PCR kit. The raw public data were reprocessed by TCRdb itself: fastp quality trimming at Q25, MiXCR clonotype calling, in-frame beta chains only. Every distinct CDR3 protein forms one entry, paired with its most common genes and DNA. The sample table shows 350,000 to 400,000 distinct CDR3 sequences, and approximately 19% are seen once. 3.7% of the sample belongs to the ten largest clones. Sequenced material: blood. These receptors were obtained from a woman between 18 and 29 years old with Graves' hyperthyroidism.

On this clonotype: The conserved phenylalanine or tryptophan is not found at the CDR3 terminus, so this likely reflects a read error. The chain carries TRBV19 and TRBJ1-5, with D possibly TRBD1 on 5 matching bases. The ends were cut back, 4 bases at V and 2 bases at J, with 15 bases in the middle. The CDR3 has 16 residues. CDR1 is LNHDA, CDR2 SQIVND, per germline (reference sequence). This chain's CDR3 is CASSTSNRGGNQPQHL. CDR3 coding DNA: TGTGCCAGTAGTACCTCAAATAGAGGGGGCAATCAGCCCCAGCATTTG.

Concerning this clonotype: The junction differs from germline at one of its ends, possibly a read error. J is TRBJ1-2 and V is TRBV24-1, with 8 bases lining up with TRBD1. The germline CDR1 and CDR2 sequences are KGHDR and SFDVKD. This CDR3 spans 15 amino acids. The CDR3 here is CAISDPGTGNYGYTF. The CDR3 DNA is TGTGCCATCAGTGACCCCGGGACAGGCAACTATGGCTACACCTTC.

This clonotype was seen repeatedly, ten times or more. The rearrangement joins TRBV24-1 to TRBJ1-1; D is ambiguous. Trimming cost V 2 bases and J 3 bases, with 3 bases left between them. Germline-derived CDR1 and CDR2 are KGHDR and SFDVKD. The CDR3 runs to 12 residues. This CDR3 is CATSDSDTEAFF. CDR3 bases: TGTGCCACCAGTGATTCTGACACTGAAGCTTTCTTT.

This clonotype was recorded many times. The V and J genes are TRBV20-1 and TRBJ2-7; D tentatively reads TRBD1 or TRBD2 (5 bases each). Germline CDR1 reads DFQATT; CDR2 reads SNEGSKA (reference sequence). V dropped 3 bases and J dropped 6 bases, with 12 bases sitting between them. The CDR3 length is 12 residues. The CDR3 DNA reads as TGCAGTGCTAGCGGGGCTGGTTTCGAGCAGTACTTC. Translating it yields CSASGAGFEQYF.

This clonotype was counted many times. The V and J genes are TRBV29-1 and TRBJ2-5; D gene unclear. The CDR3 has 12 residues. Germline V gene sequence: CDR1 SQVTM, CDR2 ANQGSEA. The CDR3 here is CSSLTQLETQYF. In nucleotides, the CDR3 is TGCAGTTCCCTGACCCAGCTGGAGACCCAGTACTTC.

This clonotype has ten or more counts. The genes are TRBV28 and TRBJ1-5; D remains unclear. There are 15 residues in the CDR3. V lost 6 bases to trimming and J lost 5 bases, with 17 bases between them. CDR1 is MDHEN and CDR2 is SYDVKM in the germline V gene. Written as DNA, the CDR3 is TGTGCCAGCAGCATGAATACAGCAGGCTATCAGCCCCAGCATTTT. Translation: CASSMNTAGYQPQHF. Complete variable domain (other parts from reference TRBV28 and TRBJ1-5): DVKVTQSSRYLVKRTGEKVFLECVQDMDHENMFWYRQDPGLGLRLIYFSYDVKMKEKGDIPEGYSVSREKKERFSLILESASTNQTSMYLCASSMNTAGYQPQHFGDGTRLSIL.

Ten or more counts support this clonotype. The chain links TRBV7-8 to TRBJ2-7; D remains unclear. The germline CDR1 and CDR2 sequences are SGHVS and FQNEAQ. Between the trimmed V and J ends, which lost 0 bases and 0 bases, there was a span of 6 bases. The CDR3 has 14 residues. The chain's CDR3 is CASSLATYSYEQYF. The CDR3 region has the DNA TGTGCCAGCAGCTTAGCTACATACTCCTACGAGCAGTACTTC.

This clonotype showed up many times. One junction end disagrees with the germline gene, perhaps due to a read error. V gene TRBV12-3 or TRBV12-4 combines with J gene TRBJ2-4; 7 bases fit TRBD2. This CDR3 spans 15 amino acids. CDR3 DNA sequence: TGTGCCAGCAGCACCGGGGGAGGGGCCAAAAACATTAAGTACTTC. It is translated as CASSTGGGAKNIKYF.

In its sample, this clonotype was seen many times. J is TRBJ1-1 and V is TRBV27; the D is unclear. Germline CDR1 and CDR2: MNHEY and SMNVEV (reference sequence). Deletions cut 6 bases from V and 7 bases from J, with 18 bases between. This CDR3 region has 14 residues. Here the CDR3 DNA reads TGTGCCAGCAGCCACTTGGGTGCCGGAGATGAAGCTTTCTTT. It yields the protein CASSHLGAGDEAFF.

This clonotype showed up just a few times. The chain couples TRBV3-1 to TRBJ1-3, with a tentative D call TRBD1 (6 bases). The V and J ends lost 4 bases and 1 base respectively, with 20 bases between them. This CDR3 has 18 residues. From germline, CDR1 is LGHDT and CDR2 YNNKEL (reference sequence). The CDR3 nucleotides read TGTGCCAGCAGCCTCGGACGCAGGGGCCTTTCTTCTGGAAACACCATATATTTT. It encodes CASSLGRRGLSSGNTIYF.

This clonotype was observed at least ten times. This chain uses TRBV6-5 with TRBJ2-7; 9 bases fit TRBD2. This CDR3 is 15 amino acids long. Germline CDR1 reads MNHEY; CDR2 reads SVGAGI. J gave up 6 bases and V 3 bases, and 9 bases lay outside the gene matches. The CDR3 DNA follows: TGTGCCAGCAGTTATGGGACTAGCCCGGGCCTCGAGCAGTACTTC. Its protein product is CASSYGTSPGLEQYF.

The rearrangement joins TRBV19 to TRBJ1-5; TRBD1 aligns across 9 bases. Germline trimming cut 10 bases from V and 1 base from J; bases unmatched to any gene: 5. In germline, CDR1 is LNHDA, CDR2 SQIVND (reference sequence). The CDR3 loop spans 14 amino acids. The CDR3 protein is CATRTGASNQPQHF. As DNA, the CDR3 is TGTGCCACTCGGACAGGGGCGAGCAATCAGCCCCAGCATTTT.

This clonotype was found many times. V gene TRBV11-2 combines with J gene TRBJ2-4; 9 bases match TRBD2. Trimming took 4 bases from V and 11 from J; bases not matched to a gene: 15. The CDR3 totals 16 residues. The germline CDR1 and CDR2 sequences are SGHAT and FQNNGV. The CDR3 is CASSSLAGNLPRLQYF. CDR3 DNA sequence: TGTGCCAGCAGCTCCCTAGCGGGGAACCTCCCAAGACTTCAGTACTTC.